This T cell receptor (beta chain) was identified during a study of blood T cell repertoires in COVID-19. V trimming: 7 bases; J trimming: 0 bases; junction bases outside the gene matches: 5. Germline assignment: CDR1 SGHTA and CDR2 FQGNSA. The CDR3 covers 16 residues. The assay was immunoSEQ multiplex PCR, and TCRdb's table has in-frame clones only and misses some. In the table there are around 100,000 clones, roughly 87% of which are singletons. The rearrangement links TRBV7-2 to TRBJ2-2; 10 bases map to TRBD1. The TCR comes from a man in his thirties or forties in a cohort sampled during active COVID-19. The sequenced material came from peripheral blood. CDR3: CASKGQGNANTGELFF. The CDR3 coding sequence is TGTGCCAGCAAGGGACAGGGGAACGCGAACACCGGGGAGCTGTTTTTT.